This T cell receptor beta chain was obtained from a study of cytomegalovirus exposure and HLA in healthy donors. The study's findings and limits: From TCR beta sequences, most subjects' HLA-A and HLA-B alleles were reportedly predicted accurately.

Remarks on this clone: Its antigen is unidentified.

Primers: 60 Vbeta forward and 13 Jbeta reverse. The protocol was immunoSEQ multiplex PCR, while the TCRdb copy is restricted to in-frame clones and leaves out a portion. The table shows roughly 99,000 clones, with about 74% occurring only once. The ends lost 5 bases at V and 2 bases at J; junction bases unmatched: 2. CDR1 is GTSNPN and CDR2 is SVGIG in the germline V gene (reference sequence). This CDR3 is built from 12 residues. The sequenced sample was PBMCs. This TCR was sampled from a middle-aged woman in good health and CMV-seropositive. The chain recombines TRBV30 with TRBJ2-7; 8 bases agree with TRBD1. This chain's CDR3 is CAWGQGTYEQYF. The DNA for the CDR3 is TGTGCCTGGGGACAGGGCACCTACGAGCAGTACTTC.